This T cell receptor (beta chain) was recorded in a study of human T cells and chemical hapten exposure. Study information: Each patient's scalp received weekly diphenylcyclopropenone throughout the roughly 25-week study. Alopecia areata, totalis or universalis was found in mostly female patients.

Using its own MiXCR run on the RACE reads, TCRdb lists one record per CDR3 protein. The repertoire has 350,000 or so distinct CDR3 sequences, about 7% of them found once; the top ten carry roughly 8%. This clonotype has at least ten counts. Its target is not known. Documented time point: patch test 1, 2 weeks after DPC sensitization. This sample's treatment: therapeutic diphenylcyclopropenone sensitization with weekly scalp DPC. Total RNA came from unfractionated whole blood. The trim removed 0 bases at V and 5 bases at J, leaving 6 bases unmatched. There are 15 residues in the CDR3. Germline CDR1 and CDR2: LGHNA and YNFKEQ. Overall study findings and caveats: No alteration of TCRs above 1 in 1000 frequency was seen with DPC sensitization.

The sequence was obtained from a woman aged 18-35 years with alopecia areata. Some clones in this sample may be carry-over from other donors' samples. The sequencing used whole blood, collected in connection with sensitization to the hapten diphenylcyclopropenone (DPC). The V gene is TRBV4-2, the J gene TRBJ1-2; TRBD1 matches 7 bases. The CDR3 sequence is CASSQDKGAGYGYTF. DNA of the CDR3: TGTGCCAGCAGCCAAGATAAGGGGGCTGGGTATGGCTACACCTTC.